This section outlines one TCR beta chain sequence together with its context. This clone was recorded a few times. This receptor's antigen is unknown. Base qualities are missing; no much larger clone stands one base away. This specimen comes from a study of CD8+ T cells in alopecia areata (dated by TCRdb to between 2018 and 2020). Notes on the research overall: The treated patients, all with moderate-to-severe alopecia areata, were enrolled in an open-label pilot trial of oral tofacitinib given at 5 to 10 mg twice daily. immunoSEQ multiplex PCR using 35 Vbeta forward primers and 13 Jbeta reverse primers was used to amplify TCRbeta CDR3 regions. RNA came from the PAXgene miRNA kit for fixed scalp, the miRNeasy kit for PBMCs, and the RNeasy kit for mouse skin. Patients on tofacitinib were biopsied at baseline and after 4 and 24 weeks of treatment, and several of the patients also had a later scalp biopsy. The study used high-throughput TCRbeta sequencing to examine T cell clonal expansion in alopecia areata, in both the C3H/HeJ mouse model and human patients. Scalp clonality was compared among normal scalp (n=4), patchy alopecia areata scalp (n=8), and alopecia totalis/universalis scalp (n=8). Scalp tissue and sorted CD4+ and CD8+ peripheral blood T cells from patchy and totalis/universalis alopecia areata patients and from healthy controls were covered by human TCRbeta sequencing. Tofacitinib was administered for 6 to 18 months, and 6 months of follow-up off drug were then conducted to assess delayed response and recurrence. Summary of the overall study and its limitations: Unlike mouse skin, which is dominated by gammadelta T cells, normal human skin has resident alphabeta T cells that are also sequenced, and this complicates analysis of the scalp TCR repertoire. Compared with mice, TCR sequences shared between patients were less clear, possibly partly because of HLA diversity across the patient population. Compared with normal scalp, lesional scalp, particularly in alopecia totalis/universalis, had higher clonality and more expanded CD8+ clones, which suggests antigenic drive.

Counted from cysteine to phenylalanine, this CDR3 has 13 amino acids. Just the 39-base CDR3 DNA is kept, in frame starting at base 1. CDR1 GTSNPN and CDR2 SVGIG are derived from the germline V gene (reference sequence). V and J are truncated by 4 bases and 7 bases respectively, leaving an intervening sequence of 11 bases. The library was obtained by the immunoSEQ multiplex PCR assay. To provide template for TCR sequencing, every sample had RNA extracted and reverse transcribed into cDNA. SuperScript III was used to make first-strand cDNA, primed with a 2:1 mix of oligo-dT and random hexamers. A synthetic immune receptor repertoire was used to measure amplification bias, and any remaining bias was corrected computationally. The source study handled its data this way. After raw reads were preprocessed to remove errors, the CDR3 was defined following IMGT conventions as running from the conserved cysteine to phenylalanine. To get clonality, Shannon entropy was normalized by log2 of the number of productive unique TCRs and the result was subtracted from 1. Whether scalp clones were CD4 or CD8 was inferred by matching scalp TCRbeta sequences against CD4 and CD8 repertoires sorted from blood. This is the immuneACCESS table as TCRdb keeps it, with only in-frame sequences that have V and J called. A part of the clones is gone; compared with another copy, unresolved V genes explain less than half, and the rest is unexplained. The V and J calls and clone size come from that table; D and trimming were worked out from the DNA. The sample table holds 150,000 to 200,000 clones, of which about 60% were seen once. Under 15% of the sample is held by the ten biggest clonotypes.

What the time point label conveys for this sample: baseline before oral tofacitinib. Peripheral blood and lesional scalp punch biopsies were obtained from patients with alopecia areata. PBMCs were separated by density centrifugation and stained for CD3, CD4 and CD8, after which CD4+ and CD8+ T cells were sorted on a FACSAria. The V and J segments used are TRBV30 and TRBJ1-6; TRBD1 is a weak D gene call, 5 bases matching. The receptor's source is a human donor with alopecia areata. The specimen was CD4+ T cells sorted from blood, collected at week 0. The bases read TGTGCCTGGACTCTGGACATGAATTCACCCCTCCACTTT. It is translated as CAWTLDMNSPLHF.